Listed here are 16 T cell receptor beta chains from one sample, sequenced in a study of shared clonotypes between healthy human individuals. Profiled with immunoSEQ multiplex PCR; TCRdb holds only in-frame clones, not every one. Of more than 2 million clones in the sample, roughly 96% were seen once. Sequencing was performed on naive CD4+ T cells sorted from blood. Subset of the sample: CD45RA+ positively selected. The receptor source for this set is a man aged 18 to 29 in good health.

Concerning this clone: Additional DNA sequences in this sample encode the identical CDR3. This chain links TRBV5-1 with TRBJ2-2; D remains ambiguous. The germline V gene has CDR1 SGHRS and CDR2 YFSETQ. CDR3 length equals 12 residues. V lost 2 bases, J lost 6 bases, and 5 bases lay in between. CDR3: CASSLGPGELFF. DNA for the CDR3: TGCGCCAGCAGCTTAGGTCCCGGGGAGCTGTTTTTT.

The V call is TRBV13, the J call TRBJ2-5; TRBD2 matches 8 bases. Germline-derived CDR1 and CDR2 are PRHDT and FYEKMQ (reference sequence). With 4 bases clipped from V and 6 bases from J, the junction kept 13 bases outside the gene matches. The CDR3 loop spans 16 amino acids. CDR3 residues: CASSSRDGGAWKTQYF. In DNA, the CDR3 is TGTGCCAGCAGCTCCCGTGACGGGGGGGCCTGGAAGACCCAGTACTTC.

The chain combines TRBV7-2 with TRBJ1-1; TRBD1 is a possible D gene (5 bases). This CDR3 contains 11 residues. Germline CDR1 SGHTA, CDR2 FQGNSA. V was cut by 9 bases and J by 7 bases, with 12 bases left in between. The CDR3, as DNA: TGTGCCAGTAGAGACAGCTTTGAAGCTTTCTTT. The encoded protein is CASRDSFEAFF.

The V and J genes are TRBV6-1 and TRBJ1-6; no clear D. The V gene's germline CDR1 is MNHNS and CDR2 SASEGT. This CDR3 has 10 amino acids. Between the trimmed V and J ends, which lost 4 bases and 10 bases, there was a span of 2 bases. The DNA for the CDR3 is TGTGCCAGCAGTGGGTCACCCCTCCACTTT. This sequence encodes CASSGSPLHF.

This rearrangement joins TRBV9 to TRBJ2-3, with D possibly matching TRBD2 (6 bases). The CDR3 runs to 16 residues. The V end lost 0 bases, the J end lost 4 bases, and 15 bases lay between the germline ends. The germline V gene has CDR1 SGDLS and CDR2 YYNGEE. As DNA, the CDR3 is TGTGCCAGCAGCGTAGGGGTAGCGGCAGGCGCAGATACGCAGTATTTT. Translated: CASSVGVAAGADTQYF.

The genes are TRBV19 and TRBJ2-3, with D perhaps given as TRBD1 or TRBD2 (5 bases each). Per the germline V gene, CDR1 is LNHDA and CDR2 is SQIVND (reference sequence). The CDR3 consists of 15 residues. V was trimmed by 1 base and J by 3 bases, leaving 11 bases between them. DNA of the CDR3: TGTGCCAGTAGTATAGTTAGTGGGGGAACAGATACGCAGTATTTT. It is translated as CASSIVSGGTDTQYF.

CDR3 DNA sequence: TGTGCCAGCTCAGGACAGTCAAATGAAAAACTGTTTTTT. Translated, it gives CASSGQSNEKLFF. The chain joins TRBV18 to TRBJ1-4, with D possibly TRBD1 on 6 matching bases. V was cut by 5 bases and J by 5 bases, with 9 bases left in between. Germline CDR1 KGHSH, CDR2 LQKENI. The CDR3 is 13 amino acids.

CDR3 protein: CASRGLAGYEQYF. The CDR3 DNA is TGTGCCAGCAGGGGACTAGCGGGCTACGAGCAGTACTTC. This chain connects TRBV5-6 to TRBJ2-7; 12 bases are shared with TRBD2. The CDR3 extends over 13 amino acids. The V gene's germline CDR1 is SGHDT and CDR2 YYEEEE. J was trimmed by 3 bases and V by 5 bases; bases with no gene match: 0.

The J gene is TRBJ1-3, the V gene TRBV7-9, with D perhaps TRBD1 (5 bases). This CDR3 comprises 15 residues. The V end lost 5 bases, the J end lost 0 bases, and 11 bases lay between the germline ends. Germline assignment: CDR1 SEHNR and CDR2 FQNEAQ (reference sequence). CDR3 sequence reads: CASSPTDFSGNTIYF. CDR3 coding DNA: TGTGCCAGCAGCCCGACAGACTTCTCTGGAAACACCATATATTTT.

The chain combines TRBV5-1 with TRBJ2-2, with D possibly TRBD1 on 6 matching bases. The germline CDR1 and CDR2 sequences are SGHRS and YFSETQ. Trimming pared 7 bases from V and 0 bases from J, leaving 10 bases between. The CDR3 extends over 14 amino acids. The CDR3 spells CASGQFTNTGELFF. CDR3 nucleotides: TGCGCCAGCGGACAGTTTACGAACACCGGGGAGCTGTTTTTT.

V gene TRBV5-6 combines with J gene TRBJ2-5; 9 positions agree with TRBD2. CDR1 is SGHDT, CDR2 YYEEEE, per germline. J lost 4 bases, V lost 0 bases, and 4 bases had no gene match. This CDR3 contains 15 residues. CDR3 bases: TGTGCCAGCAGCTTGGTGGCGGGAGGGCCAGAGACCCAGTACTTC. It specifies CASSLVAGGPETQYF.

A remark on this clone: A much larger clone sits a single nucleotide away, making a read error possible. The same CDR3 can be traced to other DNA sequences in this sample. The chain has TRBV18 and TRBJ2-3; 11 bases are shared with TRBD1. Germline lookup yields CDR1 KGHSH and CDR2 LQKENI. The CDR3 extends over 16 amino acids. The CDR3 loop is CASSLRTGGGTDTQYF. CDR3 nucleotide sequence: TGCGCCAGCTCACTTCGGACAGGGGGCGGCACAGATACGCAGTATTTT.

The chain recombines TRBV5-6 with TRBJ2-7; TRBD2 matches at 9 bases. V dropped 1 base and J dropped 2; count of bases not matched to a gene: 7. This CDR3 region has 16 residues. CDR1 is SGHDT, CDR2 YYEEEE, per germline. The CDR3 region has the DNA TGTGCCAGCAGCTTGCTAGCGGGATGGGAACCCTACGAGCAGTACTTC. Translating gives CASSLLAGWEPYEQYF.

The chain recombines TRBV25-1 with TRBJ2-6, with 7 bases lining up with TRBD1. V lost 1 base, J lost 0 bases, and 6 bases stayed unmatched. CDR1 and CDR2 (germline): MGHDK, SYGVNS. This CDR3 contains 18 residues. The CDR3 spells CASSELGTAISGANVLTF. As DNA, the CDR3 is TGTGCCAGCAGTGAATTGGGGACAGCAATCTCTGGGGCCAACGTCCTGACTTTC.

This clone appeared once. The chain uses TRBV2 and TRBJ2-5, with D possibly being TRBD2 (6 bases). Germline V gene lookup returns CDR1 SNHLY and CDR2 FYNNEI. The CDR3 totals 15 residues. Trimming left V 5 bases short and J 5 bases short, with 18 bases between. The chain's CDR3 is CASSTEAGRWETQYF. CDR3 bases: TGTGCCAGCAGTACGGAGGCGGGAAGGTGGGAGACCCAGTACTTC.

The J gene is TRBJ2-1, the V gene TRBV30, with 15 bases matching TRBD2. CDR3 length: 17 residues. Germline CDR1 GTSNPN, CDR2 SVGIG (reference sequence). V gave up 0 bases and J gave up 6 bases; unmatched junction bases: 6. The CDR3 nucleotides read TGTGCCTGGAGTGTATATAGGACTAGCGGGAGGGCCAATGAGCAGTTCTTC. Protein sequence: CAWSVYRTSGRANEQFF.